These T cell receptor beta chains were read from a single sample in a study of graft-versus-host responses after intestinal transplantation. Some clones are missing from TCRdb's copy, which holds only in-frame ones; the method was immunoSEQ multiplex PCR. The sample includes around 90,000 clones, about 93% of them seen just once. For these TCRs, the target antigens are not known. The specimen was unstimulated CD8+ T cells sorted from spleen or lymph node cells, collected before transplant. These receptors originate from a human donor who was the organ donor for an intestinal transplant. Each CDR3 is given with its conserved first and last residue. Each record gives: CDR3 DNA, CDR3 protein, J gene, V gene, D gene. D genes are given only for firm matches.

TGTGCCAGTAGTCCCGGACAGAACCAAGAGACCCAGTACTTC | CASSPGQNQETQYF | TRBJ2-5 | TRBV19 | .
TGTGCCAGCAGCTTAGCGGGACAGGGTTTCGAGCAGTACTTC | CASSLAGQGFEQYF | TRBJ2-7 | TRBV7-6 | TRBD1
TGTGCCAGTAGTATAGGTCACTTCAATCAGCCCCAGCATTTT | CASSIGHFNQPQHF | TRBJ1-5 | TRBV19 | .
TGTGCCACCGGAACAGGTGCCGGCTACACCTTC | CATGTGAGYTF | TRBJ1-2 | TRBV27 | .
TGTGCCAGTAGTATCCCAGGACTATTGGAGCAGTTCTTC | CASSIPGLLEQFF | TRBJ2-1 | TRBV19 | .
TGTGCCAGCAGCTCCGGACGAGGAGGGTCCTACGAGCAGTACTTC | CASSSGRGGSYEQYF | TRBJ2-7 | TRBV7-9 | .
TGCAGCGCCACGGGGGGGTCGTTCCACGAGCAGTACTTC | CSATGGSFHEQYF | TRBJ2-7 | TRBV29-1 | TRBD2
TGTGCCATTACAGCGGTGGTTACGCAGTATTTT | CAITAVVTQYF | TRBJ2-3 | TRBV11-3 | .
TGCGCCAGCAGCCACCGACAGGGCGGCCAAGAGACCCAGTACTTC | CASSHRQGGQETQYF | TRBJ2-5 | TRBV4-1 | TRBD1
TGTGCCAGTGACCGGGGGAGCGACGCATCAGGTTGGGAGACCCAGTACTTC | CASDRGSDASGWETQYF | TRBJ2-5 | TRBV9 | .
TGTGCCAGCAGTTACCCCGCGGGCGAGCAGTACTTC | CASSYPAGEQYF | TRBJ2-7 | TRBV27 | .